The clone carrying this T cell receptor beta chain was seen a few times. This record belongs to a study of post-analysis software for immune sequencing data. The overall study: Included courses were relapsing-remitting and secondary progressive multiple sclerosis; progressive-relapsing multiple sclerosis was also included.

Researchers reported that TCR beta cDNA libraries carried unique molecular identifiers. The source material, roughly 0.9 to 11 million T cells, gave rise to about 520,000 cDNA molecules. TCRdb re-called the PCR reads through MiXCR, storing one row per CDR3 protein. The sample has hundreds of thousands of distinct CDR3 sequences, just under 30% seen once. This TCR derives from a girl aged 5-17 years with multiple sclerosis. Sequenced input: blood.

The CDR3 DNA sequence: TGTGCCAGCAGCCCGTCCCCCCATGACCCGCAGGGGGACATTCAGTACTTC. It is translated as CASSPSPHDPQGDIQYF. The chain employs TRBV6-2 or TRBV6-3 and TRBJ2-4; 7 bases agree with TRBD1. There are 17 residues in the CDR3. CDR1 and CDR2 (germline): MNHEY, SVGEGT. The junction had 19 bases not matched to a gene; V was cut back by 6 bases and J by 8 bases.